Here is one T cell receptor beta chain with its context. This entry comes from a study of OX40 agonist ivuxolimab in advanced cancers. As for the study in general: Patients received ivuxolimab, an intravenous treatment, every 2 weeks at 0.01 to 10 mg/kg.

Clones were read by immunoSEQ multiplex PCR, and TCRdb kept only the in-frame ones, dropping some. The sample has roughly 43,000 clones; approximately 80% are singletons. This CDR3 region has 13 residues. V was clipped by 0 bases and J by 9 bases, with 9 bases between them. The V gene's germline CDR1 is SGHNT and CDR2 YENEEA. Sequenced material: CD4+ or CD8+ T cells sorted from blood, taken in a trial of the OX40 agonist ivuxolimab. The source is an adult with an advanced solid tumor such as melanoma, head and neck, liver or kidney cancer. The chain combines TRBV11-3 with TRBJ2-1; D is ambiguous. This chain's CDR3 is CASSLDLESEQFF. CDR3 bases: TGTGCCAGCAGCTTAGATTTGGAGTCTGAGCAGTTCTTC.